Included here is one T cell receptor (beta chain) sequence, with context. This clonotype is categorized as medium-sized (0.01 to 0.1%). It lacks a known antigen. Base qualities are not recorded, but no much larger clone differs from it by a single base. The data originate from a study of vaccination and CD4 T cells after COVID-19 (dated by TCRdb to the early 2020s). With regard to the full study: Every convalescent patient had a positive nasal swab PCR test for SARS-CoV-2, with mild disease in 8 to 10 patients and severe disease in one. Post-COVID blood samples were collected from convalescent patients a median of approximately 100 days after diagnosis, with a range of about 35 to 161 days. Participants received two doses of either the Pfizer-BioNTech BNT162b2 vaccine (n=8) or the Moderna mRNA-1273 vaccine (n=2). In around nine COVID-19 convalescent patients and a handful of infection-naive healthy vaccine recipients, the spike-specific CD4+ TCR repertoire before mRNA vaccination was compared with the repertoire after mRNA vaccination. For stimulating the cultures, overlapping spike peptide pools were used, derived from SARS-CoV-2 as well as from the common cold coronaviruses HCoV-NL63, HCoV-OC43 and HCoV-229E. Post-vaccine blood samples were obtained a median of about 77 days after the second vaccine dose, with a range of about 14 to 241 days. The convalescent cohort included six males and four females, with two Hispanic individuals, seven Caucasians, two Asians and one multiracial person. In control cultures, a CEFX viral epitope pool was used as positive control, an HIV-1 Nef peptide pool was used as negative control, or no peptide was added.

The library was obtained by PCR. DNA from cultured CD4+ T cells underwent TCR sequencing with the Oncomine TCR Beta short-read assay at the Johns Hopkins FTIC core. Genomic DNA was extracted from the cultured CD4+ T cells with the QIAamp micro DNA kit. Oncomine TCR Beta libraries made from cultured CD4+ T cells were pooled using unique dual indexes and sequenced on an Illumina iSeq 100. The paper's processing steps were these. Non-productive sequences were removed, and CDR3s that did not start with C, did not end with F or W, or were shorter than 7 amino acids were discarded. Antigen-specific clonotypes were identified using the MANAFEST web application through comparison of peptide-stimulated wells with reference and other culture wells. An FDR below 0.05, an odds ratio above 5, and a productive frequency above 0.1% in at least two of three replicate wells were required for clones to be considered positive. A clonotype counted as cross-reactive if it showed significant expansion both in the SARS-CoV-2 spike wells and in at least one common cold coronavirus spike condition. CDR3 homology was assessed with Levenshtein distances (stringdist) and unrooted phylogenetic trees (ape) in R version 3.6.1. TCRdb reanalyzed the raw reads on its own, using fastp at Q25 for trimming and MiXCR for clone calling, and kept in-frame beta chains. Under each unique CDR3 protein, matching rows form one entry showing the most common genes and DNA. TCRdb's processing, not the authors' own work, is the source of the V and J calls. Here the sample has 9,300 or so distinct CDR3 sequences; about half occur a single time. The ten largest clones add up to 39% of the sample.

In the paper's terms, the treatment or condition label means: roughly nine-day PBMC culture with coronavirus spike peptide pools or control peptides (ViraFEST assay). The ViraFEST assay was used in the study, in which antigen-specific T cells were expanded with peptide pools and expanded clonotypes were subsequently identified by TCR sequencing. The positive SARS-CoV-2 PCR tests of the convalescent patients were dated from March to December 2020, before the Alpha, Beta and Delta variants emerged in the United States. Each well held some 2 million PBMCs cultured with approximately 10 ug/ml peptide pools in IMDM containing 5% human AB serum and 7.5 to 10 IU/ml IL-2. Half of the culture medium was replaced with fresh IL-2-containing medium on days 3 and 7. CD4+ T cells were isolated after approximately 10 days of culture through negative selection using the EasySep CD4+ T cell isolation kit. PBMCs were separated from whole blood using Ficoll-Paque Plus gradient centrifugation and then either used fresh or cryopreserved at -140C. Culture conditions were generally each tested in triplicate wells.

The CDR3 runs 14 residues from the cysteine to the phenylalanine. CDR3 DNA is the only sequence kept; it has 42 bases, read in frame from the first base. Trimming takes 3 bases from V and 6 bases from J, and the germline ends sit 14 bases apart. Via the germline V gene (reference sequence), CDR1 is LNHDA and CDR2 SQIVND. Broad study findings and their caveats: In convalescent patients, a median approximately 86% of post-vaccine SARS-CoV-2-reactive clones were detected only after vaccination, suggesting vaccine-specific priming. Of the vaccine-specific clones in convalescent patients, 304 of 307, or nearly all, reacted only to SARS-CoV-2 spike and did not cross-react with common cold coronaviruses. Although the median number of SARS-CoV-2-reactive clonotypes went up from roughly 23 after infection to some 37 after vaccination, the increase was not significant. The number of convalescent patients in the study was relatively small, and the study did not examine early timepoints following natural infection.

The receptor chain draws on TRBV19 and TRBJ1-2; the D gene identity is not certain. Specimen: CD4+ T cells from blood, cultured in vitro. This TCR was recovered from a human donor who had recovered from COVID-19. The CDR3 here reads CASSITPGVHGYTF. The DNA reads as follows: TGTGCCAGTAGTATCACCCCCGGGGTCCATGGCTACACCTTC.